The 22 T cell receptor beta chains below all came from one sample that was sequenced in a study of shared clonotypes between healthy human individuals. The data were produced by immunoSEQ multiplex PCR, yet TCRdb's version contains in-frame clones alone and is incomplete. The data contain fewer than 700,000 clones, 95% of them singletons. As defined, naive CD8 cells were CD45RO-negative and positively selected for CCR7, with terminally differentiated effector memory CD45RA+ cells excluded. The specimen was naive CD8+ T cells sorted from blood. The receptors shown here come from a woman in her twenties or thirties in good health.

The CDR3 here is CASSAGVAIEKLFF. CDR3 DNA: TGTGCCAGCAGTGCTGGGGTTGCTATTGAAAAACTGTTTTTT. The V call is TRBV6-1, the J call TRBJ1-4; D is uncertain. Trimming stripped 4 bases from V and 7 bases from J, with 13 bases between. Germline values: CDR1 MNHNS, CDR2 SASEGT. The CDR3 extends over 14 amino acids.

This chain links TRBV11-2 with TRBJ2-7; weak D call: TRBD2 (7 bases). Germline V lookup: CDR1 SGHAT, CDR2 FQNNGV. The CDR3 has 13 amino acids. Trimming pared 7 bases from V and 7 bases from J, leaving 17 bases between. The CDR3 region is CASIRGANGEQYF. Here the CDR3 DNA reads TGTGCCAGCATCCGGGGGGCCAATGGGGAGCAGTACTTC.

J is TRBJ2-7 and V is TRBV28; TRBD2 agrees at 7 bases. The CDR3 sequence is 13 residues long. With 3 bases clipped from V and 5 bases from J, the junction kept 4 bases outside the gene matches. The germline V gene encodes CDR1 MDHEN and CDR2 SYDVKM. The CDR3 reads CASSLGGSNEQYF. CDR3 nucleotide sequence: TGTGCCAGCAGTTTGGGAGGGTCCAACGAGCAGTACTTC.

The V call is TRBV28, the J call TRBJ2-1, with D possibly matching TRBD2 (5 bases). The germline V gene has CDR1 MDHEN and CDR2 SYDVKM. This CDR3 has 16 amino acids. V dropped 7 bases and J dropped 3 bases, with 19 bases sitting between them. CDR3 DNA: TGTGCCAGCACCTTTTTGGGAGCGATCAACTACAATGAGCAGTTCTTC. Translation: CASTFLGAINYNEQFF. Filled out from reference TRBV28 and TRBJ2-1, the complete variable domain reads DVKVTQSSRYLVKRTGEKVFLECVQDMDHENMFWYRQDPGLGLRLIYFSYDVKMKEKGDIPEGYSVSREKKERFSLILESASTNQTSMYLCASTFLGAINYNEQFFGPGTRLTVL.

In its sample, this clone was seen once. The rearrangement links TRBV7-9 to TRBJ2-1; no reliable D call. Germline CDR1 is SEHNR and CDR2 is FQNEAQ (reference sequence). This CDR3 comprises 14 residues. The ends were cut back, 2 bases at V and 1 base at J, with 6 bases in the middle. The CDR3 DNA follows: TGTGCCAGCAGCTTACAACAATCCTACAATGAGCAGTTCTTC. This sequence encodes CASSLQQSYNEQFF.

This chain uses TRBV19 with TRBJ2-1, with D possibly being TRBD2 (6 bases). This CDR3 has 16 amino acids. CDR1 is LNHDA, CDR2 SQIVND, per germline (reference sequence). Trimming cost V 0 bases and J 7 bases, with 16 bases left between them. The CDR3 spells CASSIDRWRVPNEQFF. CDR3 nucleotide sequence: TGTGCCAGTAGTATAGATCGGTGGAGGGTCCCTAATGAGCAGTTCTTC.

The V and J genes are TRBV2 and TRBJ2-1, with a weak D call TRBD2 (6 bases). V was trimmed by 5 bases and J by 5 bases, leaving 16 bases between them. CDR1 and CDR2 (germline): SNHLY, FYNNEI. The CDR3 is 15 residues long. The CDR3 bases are TGTGCCAGCAGTTGGAGGCCGGGAGAGAACAATGAGCAGTTCTTC. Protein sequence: CASSWRPGENNEQFF.

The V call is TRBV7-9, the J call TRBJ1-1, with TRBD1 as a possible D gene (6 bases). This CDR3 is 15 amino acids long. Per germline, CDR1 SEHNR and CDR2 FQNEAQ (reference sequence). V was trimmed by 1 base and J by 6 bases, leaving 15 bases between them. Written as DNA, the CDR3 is TGTGCCAGCAGCTTAGGGAAGATGGGGGGGCCTGAAGCTTTCTTT. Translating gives CASSLGKMGGPEAFF.

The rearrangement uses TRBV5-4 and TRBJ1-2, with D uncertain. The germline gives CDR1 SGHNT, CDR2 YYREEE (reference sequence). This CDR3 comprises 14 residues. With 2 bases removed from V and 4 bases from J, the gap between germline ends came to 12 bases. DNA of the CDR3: TGTGCCAGCAGCTTTCTCGGTCCTATCTATGGCTACACCTTC. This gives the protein CASSFLGPIYGYTF. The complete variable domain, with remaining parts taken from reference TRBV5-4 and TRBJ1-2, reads ETGVTQSPTHLIKTRGQQVTLRCSSQSGHNTVSWYQQALGQGPQFIFQYYREEENGRGNFPPRFSGLQFPNYSSELNVNALELDDSALYLCASSFLGPIYGYTFGSGTRLTVV.

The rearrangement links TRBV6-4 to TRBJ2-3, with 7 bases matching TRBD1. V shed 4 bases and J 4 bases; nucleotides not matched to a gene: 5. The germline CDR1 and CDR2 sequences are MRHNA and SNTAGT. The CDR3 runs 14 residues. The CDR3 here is CASSGGGGSDTQYF. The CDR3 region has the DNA TGTGCCAGCAGTGGAGGGGGCGGGTCAGATACGCAGTATTTT.

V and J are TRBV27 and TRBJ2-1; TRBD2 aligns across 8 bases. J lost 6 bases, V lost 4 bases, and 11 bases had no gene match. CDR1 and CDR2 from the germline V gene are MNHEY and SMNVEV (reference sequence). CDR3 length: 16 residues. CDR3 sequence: CASSSIPGLASNEQFF. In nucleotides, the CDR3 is TGTGCCAGCAGTTCCATCCCCGGACTAGCCTCCAATGAGCAGTTCTTC.

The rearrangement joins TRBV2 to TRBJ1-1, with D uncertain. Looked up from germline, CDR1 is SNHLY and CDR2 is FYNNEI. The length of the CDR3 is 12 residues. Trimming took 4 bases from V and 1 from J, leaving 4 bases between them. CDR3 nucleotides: TGTGCCAGCAGTGGGGGGAACACTGAAGCTTTCTTT. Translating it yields CASSGGNTEAFF.

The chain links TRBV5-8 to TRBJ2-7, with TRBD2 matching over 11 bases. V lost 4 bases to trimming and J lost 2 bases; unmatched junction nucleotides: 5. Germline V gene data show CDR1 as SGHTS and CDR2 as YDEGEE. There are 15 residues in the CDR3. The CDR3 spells CASSPLAGVPYEQYF. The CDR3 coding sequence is TGTGCCAGCAGCCCACTAGCGGGAGTCCCCTACGAGCAGTACTTC.

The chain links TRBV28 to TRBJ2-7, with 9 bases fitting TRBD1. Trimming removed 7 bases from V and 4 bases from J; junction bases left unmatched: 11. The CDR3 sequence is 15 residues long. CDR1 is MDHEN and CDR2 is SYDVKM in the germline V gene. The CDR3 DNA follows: TGTGCCAGCACCCTACGTGGGGGACAGGGTTACGAGCAGTACTTC. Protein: CASTLRGGQGYEQYF.

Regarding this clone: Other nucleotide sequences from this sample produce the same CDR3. CDR3 sequence: CASSFQGAYEQYF. The CDR3 nucleotides read TGTGCCAGCAGTTTCCAGGGGGCCTACGAGCAGTACTTC. The gene calls are TRBV27 and TRBJ2-7; 7 positions agree with TRBD1. Trimming took 3 bases from V and 2 from J; bases not matched to a gene: 1. The CDR3 runs 13 residues. CDR1 MNHEY and CDR2 SMNVEV come from the germline V gene (reference sequence).

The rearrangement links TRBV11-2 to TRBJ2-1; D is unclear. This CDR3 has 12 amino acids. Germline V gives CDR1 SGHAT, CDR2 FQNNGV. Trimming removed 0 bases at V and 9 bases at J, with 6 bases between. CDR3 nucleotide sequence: TGTGCCAGCAGCTTAGACAAGAGTGAGCAGTTCTTC. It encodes CASSLDKSEQFF.

The CDR3 loop reads CASSPMGSEQYF. CDR3 coding DNA: TGCGCCAGCAGCCCCATGGGGTCCGAGCAGTACTTC. The genes are TRBV10-2 and TRBJ2-7; D uncertain. V shed 6 bases and J shed 6 bases, with 12 bases lying between them. The CDR3 consists of 12 residues. In germline, CDR1 is WSHSY, CDR2 SAAADI.

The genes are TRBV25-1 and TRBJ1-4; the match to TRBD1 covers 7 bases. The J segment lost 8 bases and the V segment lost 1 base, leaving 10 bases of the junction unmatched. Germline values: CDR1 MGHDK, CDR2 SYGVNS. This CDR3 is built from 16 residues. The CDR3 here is CASSEFRGGEWEKLFF. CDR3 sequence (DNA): TGTGCCAGCAGTGAATTCAGAGGGGGCGAGTGGGAAAAACTGTTTTTT.

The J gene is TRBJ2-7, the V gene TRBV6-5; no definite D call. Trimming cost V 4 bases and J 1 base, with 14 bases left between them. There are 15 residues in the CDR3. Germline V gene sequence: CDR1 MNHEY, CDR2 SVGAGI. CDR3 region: CASSSRPYGSYEQYF. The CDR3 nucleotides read TGTGCCAGCAGTTCCCGGCCATACGGTTCCTACGAGCAGTACTTC.

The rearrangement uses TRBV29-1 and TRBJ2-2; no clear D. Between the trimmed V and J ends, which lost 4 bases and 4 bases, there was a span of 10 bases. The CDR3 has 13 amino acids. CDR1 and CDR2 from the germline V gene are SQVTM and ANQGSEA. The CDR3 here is CSVVPATTGELFF. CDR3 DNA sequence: TGCAGCGTTGTGCCAGCTACCACCGGGGAGCTGTTTTTT.

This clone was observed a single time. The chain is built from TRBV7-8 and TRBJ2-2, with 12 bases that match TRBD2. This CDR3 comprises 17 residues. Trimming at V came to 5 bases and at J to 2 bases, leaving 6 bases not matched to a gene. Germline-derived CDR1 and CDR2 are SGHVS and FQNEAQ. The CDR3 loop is CASSTGLAGFNTGELFF. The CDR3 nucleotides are TGTGCCAGCAGCACCGGACTAGCGGGATTCAACACCGGGGAGCTGTTTTTT.

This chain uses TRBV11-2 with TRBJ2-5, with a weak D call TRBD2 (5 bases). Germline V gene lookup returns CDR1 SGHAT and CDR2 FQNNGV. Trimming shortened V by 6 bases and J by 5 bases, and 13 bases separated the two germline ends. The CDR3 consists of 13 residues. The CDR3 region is CASSSGSAETQYF. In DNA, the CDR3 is TGTGCCAGCAGTTCTGGTAGCGCGGAGACCCAGTACTTC.